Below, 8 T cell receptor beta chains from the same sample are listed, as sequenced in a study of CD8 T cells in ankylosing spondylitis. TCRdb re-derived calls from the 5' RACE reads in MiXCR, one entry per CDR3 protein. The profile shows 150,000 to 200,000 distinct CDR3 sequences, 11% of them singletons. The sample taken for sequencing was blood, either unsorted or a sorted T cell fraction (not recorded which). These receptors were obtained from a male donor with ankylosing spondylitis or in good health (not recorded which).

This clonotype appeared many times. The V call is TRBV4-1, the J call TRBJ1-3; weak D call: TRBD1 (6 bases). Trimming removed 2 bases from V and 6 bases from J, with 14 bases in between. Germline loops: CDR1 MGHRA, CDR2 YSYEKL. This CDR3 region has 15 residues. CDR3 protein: CASSQLNRQANTIYF. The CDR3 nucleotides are TGCGCCAGCAGCCAACTTAATCGACAGGCAAACACCATATATTTT.

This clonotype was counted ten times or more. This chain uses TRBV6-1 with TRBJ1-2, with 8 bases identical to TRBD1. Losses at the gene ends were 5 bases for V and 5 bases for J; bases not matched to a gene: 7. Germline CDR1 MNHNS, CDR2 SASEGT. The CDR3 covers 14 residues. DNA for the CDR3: TGTGCCAGCAGTCCCCTTGGACAGGGATATGGCTACACCTTC. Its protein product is CASSPLGQGYGYTF.

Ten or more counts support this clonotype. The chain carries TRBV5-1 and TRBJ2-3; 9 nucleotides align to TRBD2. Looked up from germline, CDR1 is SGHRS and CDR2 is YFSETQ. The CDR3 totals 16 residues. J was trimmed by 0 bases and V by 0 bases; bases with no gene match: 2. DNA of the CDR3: TGCGCCAGCAGCTTGGGACTAGCGGATAGCACAGATACGCAGTATTTT. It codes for CASSLGLADSTDTQYF.

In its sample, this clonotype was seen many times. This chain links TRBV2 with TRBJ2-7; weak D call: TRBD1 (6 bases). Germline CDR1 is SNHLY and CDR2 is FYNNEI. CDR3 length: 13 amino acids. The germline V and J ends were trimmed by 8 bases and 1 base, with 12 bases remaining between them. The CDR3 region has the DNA TGTGCCAGCCGGACGGACAGTTCCTACGAGCAGTACTTC. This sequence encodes CASRTDSSYEQYF.

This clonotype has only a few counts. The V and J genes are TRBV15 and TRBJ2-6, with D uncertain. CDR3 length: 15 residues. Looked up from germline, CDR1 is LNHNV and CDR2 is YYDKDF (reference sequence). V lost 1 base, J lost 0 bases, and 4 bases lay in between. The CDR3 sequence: CATSRVPSGANVLTF. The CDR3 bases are TGTGCCACCAGCAGAGTACCCTCTGGGGCCAACGTCCTGACTTTC.

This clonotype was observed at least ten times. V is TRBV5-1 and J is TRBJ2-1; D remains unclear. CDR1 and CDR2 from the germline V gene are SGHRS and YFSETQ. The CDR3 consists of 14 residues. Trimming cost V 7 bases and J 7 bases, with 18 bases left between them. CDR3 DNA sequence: TGCGCCAGCGGCCTGAAGAACGTCGCGAATGAGCAGTTCTTC. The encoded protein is CASGLKNVANEQFF.

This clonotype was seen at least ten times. The CDR3 DNA reads TGTGCCAGCAGCGTACAGGGCTCGAACACTGAAGCTTTCTTT. Amino acid sequence: CASSVQGSNTEAFF. The chain has TRBV9 and TRBJ1-1; weak D call: TRBD1 (5 bases). The CDR3 sequence is 14 residues long. V lost 1 base to trimming and J lost 1 base, with 8 bases between them. Germline V CDR1 and CDR2: SGDLS, YYNGEE.

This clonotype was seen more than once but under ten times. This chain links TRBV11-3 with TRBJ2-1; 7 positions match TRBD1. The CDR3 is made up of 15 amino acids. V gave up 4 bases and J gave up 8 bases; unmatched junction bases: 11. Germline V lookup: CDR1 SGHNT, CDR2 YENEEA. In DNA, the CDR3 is TGTGCCAGCAGCTCGGAAACAAACAGGGGCGATGAGCAGTTCTTC. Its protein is CASSSETNRGDEQFF.